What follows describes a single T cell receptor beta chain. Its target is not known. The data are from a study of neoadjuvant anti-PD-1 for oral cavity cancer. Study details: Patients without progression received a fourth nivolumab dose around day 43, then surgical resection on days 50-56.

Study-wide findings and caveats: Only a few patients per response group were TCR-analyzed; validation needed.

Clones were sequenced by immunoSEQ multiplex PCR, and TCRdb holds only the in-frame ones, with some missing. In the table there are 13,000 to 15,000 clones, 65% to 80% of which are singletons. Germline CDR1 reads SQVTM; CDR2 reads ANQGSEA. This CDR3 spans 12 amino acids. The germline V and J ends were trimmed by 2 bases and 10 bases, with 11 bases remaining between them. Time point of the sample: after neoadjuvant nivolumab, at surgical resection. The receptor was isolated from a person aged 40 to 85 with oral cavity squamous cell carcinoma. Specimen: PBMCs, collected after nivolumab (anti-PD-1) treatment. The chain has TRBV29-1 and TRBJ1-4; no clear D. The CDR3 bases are TGCAGCGTTGAACGGGAGAAGGGAAAACTGTTTTTT. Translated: CSVEREKGKLFF.